This T cell receptor (beta chain) was identified during a study of OX40 agonist ivuxolimab in advanced cancers. Study summary: In this cohort, patients received ivuxolimab, an agonistic anti-OX40 (CD134) antibody. Aged about 23 to 80 with a mean of about 60 years, they were roughly 83% male.

Whole-study results and caveats: Averaging showed that CD8+ T cells had more expanded clones than CD4+ did.

This table comes from immunoSEQ multiplex PCR, and its TCRdb copy is limited to in-frame clones, with some not included. Found here are roughly 63,000 clones, over 80% of them singletons; the top ten hold roughly 3.2%. A note on this clone: Its antigen is still unknown.

The sequenced sample was CD4+ or CD8+ T cells sorted from blood, obtained in a trial of the OX40 agonist ivuxolimab. The TCR originated in an adult with an advanced solid tumor such as melanoma, head and neck, liver or kidney cancer.

The CDR3 here is CAASSGELTLAKNIQYF. The CDR3 DNA follows: TGTGCCGCATCTAGCGGGGAATTAACCTTAGCCAAAAACATTCAGTACTTC. The V gene is TRBV30, the J gene TRBJ2-4, with 9 bases that match TRBD2. The CDR3 spans 17 residues. The J segment lost 0 bases and the V segment lost 8 bases, leaving 14 bases of the junction unmatched. Germline V gene sequence: CDR1 GTSNPN, CDR2 SVGIG (reference sequence).